These 21 T cell receptor beta chains share one sample of origin, sequenced in a study of blood T cell repertoires in COVID-19. Libraries were prepared by immunoSEQ multiplex PCR; TCRdb keeps only in-frame clonotypes and omits some of them. The profile shows approximately 75,000 clones, 65% to 90% of them singletons. The material sequenced was peripheral blood. All receptors derive from a man aged 25-40 years with COVID-19, enrolled during active disease.

The chain recombines TRBV11-3 with TRBJ2-2, with TRBD2 matching over 7 bases. V lost 5 bases to trimming and J lost 2 bases; unmatched junction nucleotides: 11. Germline V gene lookup returns CDR1 SGHNT and CDR2 YENEEA. The length of the CDR3 is 17 residues. This CDR3 is CASSPREAGVNTGELFF. DNA for the CDR3: TGTGCCAGCAGCCCAAGGGAGGCGGGAGTAAACACCGGGGAGCTGTTTTTT.

The V call is TRBV28, the J call TRBJ2-7; TRBD2 matches 9 bases. The germline V gene encodes CDR1 MDHEN and CDR2 SYDVKM. V lost 10 bases and J lost 1; bases outside the gene matches: 11. CDR3 length: 15 residues. CDR3 nucleotides: TGTGCCACCTACTCGAGGCGGGAGGGGTCCTACGAGCAGTACTTC. The encoded protein is CATYSRREGSYEQYF. The whole variable domain, remainder taken from reference TRBV28 and TRBJ2-7, is DVKVTQSSRYLVKRTGEKVFLECVQDMDHENMFWYRQDPGLGLRLIYFSYDVKMKEKGDIPEGYSVSREKKERFSLILESASTNQTSMYLCATYSRREGSYEQYFGPGTRLTVT.

The genes are TRBV19 and TRBJ1-2; tentative D call: TRBD1 (6 bases). The CDR3 length is 14 residues. CDR1 is LNHDA and CDR2 is SQIVND in the germline V gene (reference sequence). V dropped 4 bases and J dropped 3 bases, with 12 bases sitting between them. The CDR3 sequence: CASSRSGTHYGYTF. CDR3 DNA sequence: TGTGCCAGTAGTAGATCCGGGACACACTATGGCTACACCTTC.

The chain carries TRBV7-8 and TRBJ1-4; 9 bases map to TRBD1. This CDR3 has 15 amino acids. The germline CDR1 and CDR2 sequences are SGHVS and FQNEAQ. V shed 5 bases and J 7 bases; nucleotides not matched to a gene: 8. CDR3 in amino acids: CASSGYRGQVEKLFF. The CDR3 nucleotides are TGTGCCAGCAGCGGGTACAGGGGGCAAGTTGAAAAACTGTTTTTT.

The chain couples TRBV6-5 to TRBJ1-2; 10 bases align to TRBD1. The CDR3 runs to 14 residues. Germline V gene data show CDR1 as MNHEY and CDR2 as SVGAGI. V shed 6 bases and J 5 bases; nucleotides not matched to a gene: 6. The CDR3 coding sequence is TGTGCCAGCAGCGACCGGGACAGGGGATATGGCTACACCTTC. It translates to CASSDRDRGYGYTF.

This clone was counted between two and nine times. At one boundary the junction diverges from the germline segment, which might be a read error. DNA of the CDR3: TGCAGTGCTAGACTCAAGACAGGGCTTTCCTTC. Its translation: CSARLKTGLSF. V gene TRBV20-1 combines with J gene TRBJ1-2; 7 positions agree with TRBD1. Looked up from germline, CDR1 is DFQATT and CDR2 is SNEGSKA (reference sequence). The CDR3 runs to 11 residues.

The genes are TRBV10-3 and TRBJ1-4, with 12 bases aligning to TRBD1. The trim removed 4 bases at V and 3 bases at J, leaving 3 bases unmatched. This CDR3 is built from 16 residues. Per germline, CDR1 ENHRY and CDR2 SYGVKD. CDR3 in amino acids: CAISAGQGAANEKLFF. The CDR3 region has the DNA TGTGCCATCAGTGCGGGACAGGGGGCAGCTAATGAAAAACTGTTTTTT.

The chain carries TRBV6-1 and TRBJ1-3; tentatively, D is TRBD1 (5 bases). Germline V gene sequence: CDR1 MNHNS, CDR2 SASEGT. CDR3 length: 16 amino acids. Trimming took off 3 bases at V and 6 bases at J, with 18 bases between the two ends. CDR3 nucleotides: TGTGCCAGCAGTGAGAGGGAGGGGTCGGTGAAAAACACCATATATTTT. Translated, it gives CASSEREGSVKNTIYF.

As concerns this clone: Other nucleotide sequences from this sample produce the same CDR3. The genes are TRBV6-5 and TRBJ1-5; D is undetermined. Trimming removed 6 bases at V and 2 bases at J, with 8 bases between. There are 13 residues in the CDR3. Germline V CDR1 and CDR2: MNHEY, SVGAGI. CDR3 in amino acids: CASSRERNQPQHF. DNA of the CDR3: TGTGCCAGCAGCCGGGAGCGCAATCAGCCCCAGCATTTT.

The V and J genes are TRBV15 and TRBJ1-5; 8 nucleotides align to TRBD1. The CDR3 sequence is 17 residues long. Germline CDR1 and CDR2: LNHNV and YYDKDF (reference sequence). Trimming took 4 bases from V and 1 from J; bases not matched to a gene: 9. CDR3 nucleotide sequence: TGTGCCACCAGCACCCCGGAGACAGGGGCCAGCAATCAGCCCCAGCATTTT. Translation: CATSTPETGASNQPQHF.

The V call is TRBV7-2, the J call TRBJ2-1; possible D gene TRBD2, 6 bases. The CDR3 loop spans 17 amino acids. Germline loops: CDR1 SGHTA, CDR2 FQGNSA. Trimming took off 0 bases at V and 8 bases at J, with 20 bases between the two ends. In nucleotides, the CDR3 is TGTGCCAGCAGCTTAGCCGTTAGCGGTCAGGGTCAGTATGAGCAGTTCTTC. This codes for CASSLAVSGQGQYEQFF.

V is TRBV5-1 and J is TRBJ1-2, with 7 bases fitting TRBD1. The CDR3 is 14 amino acids. The germline gives CDR1 SGHRS, CDR2 YFSETQ. The ends lost 7 bases at V and 1 base at J; junction bases unmatched: 7. CDR3 region: CASFDRANNYGYTF. In DNA form, the CDR3 reads TGCGCCAGCTTCGACAGGGCCAATAACTATGGCTACACCTTC.

The J gene is TRBJ1-1, the V gene TRBV28, with D possibly TRBD1 on 6 matching bases. Germline V gives CDR1 MDHEN, CDR2 SYDVKM. This CDR3 is built from 15 residues. The ends were cut back, 6 bases at V and 1 base at J, with 15 bases in the middle. CDR3 nucleotides: TGTGCCAGCAGAGCACAGGGTAGGGCGAACACTGAAGCTTTCTTT. This codes for CASRAQGRANTEAFF.

The gene calls are TRBV10-3 and TRBJ1-1; D remains ambiguous. V gave up 3 bases and J gave up 2 bases, with 7 bases separating them. The CDR3 sequence is 13 residues long. Germline CDR1 reads ENHRY; CDR2 reads SYGVKD. CDR3 DNA sequence: TGTGCCATCAGTGACCGACAAAACACTGAAGCTTTCTTT. Protein sequence: CAISDRQNTEAFF.

The chain links TRBV3-1 (or the pseudogene TRBV3-2) to TRBJ2-5; D unresolved. The CDR3 is 14 residues long. V lost 2 bases and J 6 bases, leaving 13 bases between the germline ends. Germline V gives CDR1 LGHDT, CDR2 YNNKEL (reference sequence). DNA for the CDR3: TGTGCCAGCAGCCAATATTCAGCAGCGAAGACCCAGTACTTC. Translating it yields CASSQYSAAKTQYF.

V usage is TRBV7-2 and J usage is TRBJ2-1; 7 bases fit TRBD2. The CDR3 has 13 amino acids. Looked up from germline, CDR1 is SGHTA and CDR2 is FQGNSA. Trimming cost V 2 bases and J 9 bases; bases outside gene matches: 4. The CDR3 nucleotides read TGTGCCAGCAGCTTAACTAGCGCAATTGAGCAGTTCTTC. It specifies CASSLTSAIEQFF. The variable domain in full, completed from reference TRBV7-2 and TRBJ2-1, reads GAGVSQSPSNKVTEKGKDVELRCDPISGHTALYWYRQSLGQGLEFLIYFQGNSAPDKSGLPSDRFSAERTGGSVSTLTIQRTQQEDSAVYLCASSLTSAIEQFFGPGTRLTVL.

This clone was detected only a few times. The J gene is TRBJ2-1, the V gene TRBV4-1; 8 bases align to TRBD1. CDR3 length: 16 residues. V lost 0 bases to trimming and J lost 5 bases; unmatched junction nucleotides: 6. Per germline, CDR1 MGHRA and CDR2 YSYEKL. The CDR3 coding sequence is TGCGCCAGCAGCCAAGAGAAGGGACAGGTTGACAATGAGCAGTTCTTC. It specifies CASSQEKGQVDNEQFF.

The chain has TRBV27 and TRBJ2-3; TRBD1 aligns across 8 bases. Per germline, CDR1 MNHEY and CDR2 SMNVEV (reference sequence). Losses at the gene ends were 5 bases for V and 9 bases for J; bases not matched to a gene: 13. The length of the CDR3 is 15 residues. In DNA form, the CDR3 reads TGTGCCAGCAGTACCGGGACAGGACGTCTCGAAACGCAGTATTTT. This codes for CASSTGTGRLETQYF.

The CDR3 spells CASSPMTGGRTEAFF. In DNA, the CDR3 is TGCGCCAGCAGCCCAATGACAGGGGGGCGGACTGAAGCTTTCTTT. The gene calls are TRBV5-1 and TRBJ1-1; 9 bases agree with TRBD1. This CDR3 region has 15 residues. Germline V gene sequence: CDR1 SGHRS, CDR2 YFSETQ. V was pared by 4 bases and J by 5 bases, with 9 bases of the junction left unmatched.

The rearrangement links TRBV7-2 to TRBJ1-4, with D maybe TRBD1 (6 bases). CDR1 and CDR2 from the germline V gene are SGHTA and FQGNSA. V was shortened by 2 bases and J by 0 bases, with 16 bases between the two germline ends. The CDR3 length is 18 residues. CDR3 coding DNA: TGTGCCAGCAGCTTAATTCCGGGACAAATTTCAACTAATGAAAAACTGTTTTTT. Protein sequence: CASSLIPGQISTNEKLFF.

V is TRBV27 and J is TRBJ2-3; TRBD2 agrees at 16 bases. This CDR3 region has 18 residues. V lost 4 bases to trimming and J lost 0 bases; unmatched junction nucleotides: 4. The V gene's germline CDR1 is MNHEY and CDR2 SMNVEV (reference sequence). CDR3 protein: CASSYGTSGRASTDTQYF. CDR3 in DNA: TGTGCCAGCAGTTACGGGACTAGCGGGAGGGCCAGCACAGATACGCAGTATTTT.